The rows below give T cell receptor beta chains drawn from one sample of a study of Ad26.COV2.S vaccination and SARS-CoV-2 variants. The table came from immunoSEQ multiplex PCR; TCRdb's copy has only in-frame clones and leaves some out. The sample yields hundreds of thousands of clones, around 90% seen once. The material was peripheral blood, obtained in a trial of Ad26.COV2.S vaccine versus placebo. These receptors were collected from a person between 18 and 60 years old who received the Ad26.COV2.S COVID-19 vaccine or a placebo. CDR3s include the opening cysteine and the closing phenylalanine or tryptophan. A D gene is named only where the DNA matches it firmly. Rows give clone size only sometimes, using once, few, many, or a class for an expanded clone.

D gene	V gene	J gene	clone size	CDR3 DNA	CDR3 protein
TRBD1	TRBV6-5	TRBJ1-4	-	TGTGCCAGCAGCACTTCCGGGACAGCGAATGAAAAACTGTTTTTT	CASSTSGTANEKLFF
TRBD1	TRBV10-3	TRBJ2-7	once	TGTGCCATCAGTGAGACCGGACAGGGGACCCCCTACGAGCAGTACTTC	CAISETGQGTPYEQYF
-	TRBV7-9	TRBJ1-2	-	TGTGCCAGCAGCTTAGGACAGGTGACTGGCTACACCTTC	CASSLGQVTGYTF
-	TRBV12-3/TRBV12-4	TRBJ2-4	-	TGTGCCAGCAGCCAGGATCCGGACATTCAGTACTTC	CASSQDPDIQYF
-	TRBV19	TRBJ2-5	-	TGTGCCAGTAGTATAGGACGACGGGGCCAAGAGACCCAGTACTTC	CASSIGRRGQETQYF
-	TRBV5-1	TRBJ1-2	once	TGCGCCAGCAGTACGGAGGGGCACTATGGCTACACCTTC	CASSTEGHYGYTF
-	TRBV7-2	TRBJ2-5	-	TGTGCCAGCAGCTTAGGCCTCGCGCAAGAGACCCAGTACTTC	CASSLGLAQETQYF
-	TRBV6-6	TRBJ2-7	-	TGTGCCAGCAGTTACTCGGGGGGGACAGAGGAAGAGCAGTACTTC	CASSYSGGTEEEQYF
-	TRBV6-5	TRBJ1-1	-	TGTGCCAGCTGGGGAGGGGGCACTGAAGCTTTCTTT	CASWGGGTEAFF
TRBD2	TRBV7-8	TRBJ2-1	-	TGTGCCAGCAGCTCCCCCCGGGCGGGAGCGTACAATGAGCAGTTCTTC	CASSSPRAGAYNEQFF
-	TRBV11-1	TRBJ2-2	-	TGTGCCAGCAGCCCGTCAGAGGCCGGGGAGCTGTTTTTT	CASSPSEAGELFF
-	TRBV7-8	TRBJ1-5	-	TGTGCCAGCAGCCCCCGGGGTCAGCCCCAGCATTTT	CASSPRGQPQHF
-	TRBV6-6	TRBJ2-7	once	TGTGCCAGCAGGGGTCGGGTGAGCTCCTACGAGCAGTACTTC	CASRGRVSSYEQYF
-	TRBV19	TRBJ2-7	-	TGTGCCAGTAGTTTCCGTGGGGGTGCGAACGAGCAGTACTTC	CASSFRGGANEQYF
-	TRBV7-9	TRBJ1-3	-	TGTGCCAGCAGCTTCCCTCGGCGGGGAGATGGAAACACCATATATTTT	CASSFPRRGDGNTIYF
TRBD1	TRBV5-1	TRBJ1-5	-	TGCGCCAGCAGCACGACAGGGGGTGGTCAGCCCCAGCATTTT	CASSTTGGGQPQHF
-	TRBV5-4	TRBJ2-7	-	TGTGCCAGCAGCTTGCAGGGATTTCCTAAGTACGAGCAGTACTTC	CASSLQGFPKYEQYF
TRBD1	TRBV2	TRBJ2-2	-	TGTGCCAGCCGCGGGACAGGGGGCACCGGGGAGCTGTTTTTT	CASRGTGGTGELFF
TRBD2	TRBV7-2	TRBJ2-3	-	TGTGCCAGCAGCCCCTCCGGGACTAACACAGATACGCAGTATTTT	CASSPSGTNTDTQYF
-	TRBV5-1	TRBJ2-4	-	TGCGCCAGCAGCTTGGGGACATTAGATCTAGCCAAAAACATTCAGTACTTC	CASSLGTLDLAKNIQYF
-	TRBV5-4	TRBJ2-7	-	TGTGCCAGCAGCTTAATCGGGCCCTACGAGCAGTACTTC	CASSLIGPYEQYF
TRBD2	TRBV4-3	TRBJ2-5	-	TGCGCCAGCAGCCAAGTTGGATCGGGGGGGTCCCGGGGGACCCAGTACTTC	CASSQVGSGGSRGTQYF
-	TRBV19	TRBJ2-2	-	TGTGCCAGTAGTATAGTGCGGGGCCGGGGCGGGGAGCTGTTTTTT	CASSIVRGRGGELFF
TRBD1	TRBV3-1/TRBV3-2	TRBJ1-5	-	TGTGCCAGCAGCCAAGACAGGGGGCGTCAGCCCCAGCATTTT	CASSQDRGRQPQHF
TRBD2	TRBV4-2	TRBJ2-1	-	TGTGCCAGCAGCCAAGTCGGGACTAGGTCATACAATGAGCAGTTCTTC	CASSQVGTRSYNEQFF
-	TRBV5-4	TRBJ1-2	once	TGTGCCAGCAGCTTGGACAGGGCCGGCTATGGCTACACCTTC	CASSLDRAGYGYTF
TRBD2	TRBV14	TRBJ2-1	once	TGTGCCAGCAGCCTTACTAGCGGGAGCCAAGCAAATGAGCAGTTCTTC	CASSLTSGSQANEQFF
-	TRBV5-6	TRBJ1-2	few	TGTGCCAGCAGCTTCGGGGGGCTAGGCTATGGCTACACCTTC	CASSFGGLGYGYTF
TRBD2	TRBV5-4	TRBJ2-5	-	TGTGCCAGCGCGCGCGGGGGACAAGAGACCCAGTACTTC	CASARGGQETQYF
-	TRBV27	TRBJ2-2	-	TGTGCCAGCAGTTTTTCGGGGGCTGCGAACACCGGGGAGCTGTTTTTT	CASSFSGAANTGELFF
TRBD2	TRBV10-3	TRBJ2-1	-	TGTGCCATCGCTGGGGGGGGCTCCTACAATGAGCAGTTCTTC	CAIAGGGSYNEQFF
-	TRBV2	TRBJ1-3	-	TGTGCCAGCAGTGAGGGACCATCGAACTCTCTTGGAAACACCATATATTTT	CASSEGPSNSLGNTIYF
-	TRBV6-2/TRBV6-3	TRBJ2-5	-	TGTGCCAGCAGTTACTCGAACGGCGGGACAAGGGGACAAGAGACCCAGTACTTC	CASSYSNGGTRGQETQYF
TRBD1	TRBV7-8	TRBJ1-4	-	TGTGCCAGCAGCTCAGAATACAGGGGTTCGAATGAAAAACTGTTTTTT	CASSSEYRGSNEKLFF
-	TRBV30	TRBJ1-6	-	TGTGCCTGGACTAGGACTAAGAGCTCCTATAATTCACCCCTCCACTTT	CAWTRTKSSYNSPLHF
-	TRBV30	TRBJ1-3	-	TGTGCCTGGAATAGCAGGGGCGGAAACACCATATATTTT	CAWNSRGGNTIYF
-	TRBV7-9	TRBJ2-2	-	TGTGCCAGCAGCTTAGGTCTTTCTGGGGAGCTGTTTTTT	CASSLGLSGELFF
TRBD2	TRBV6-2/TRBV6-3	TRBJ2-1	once	TGTGCCAGCACCCCTTTGACTAGCAACAATGAGCAGTTCTTC	CASTPLTSNNEQFF